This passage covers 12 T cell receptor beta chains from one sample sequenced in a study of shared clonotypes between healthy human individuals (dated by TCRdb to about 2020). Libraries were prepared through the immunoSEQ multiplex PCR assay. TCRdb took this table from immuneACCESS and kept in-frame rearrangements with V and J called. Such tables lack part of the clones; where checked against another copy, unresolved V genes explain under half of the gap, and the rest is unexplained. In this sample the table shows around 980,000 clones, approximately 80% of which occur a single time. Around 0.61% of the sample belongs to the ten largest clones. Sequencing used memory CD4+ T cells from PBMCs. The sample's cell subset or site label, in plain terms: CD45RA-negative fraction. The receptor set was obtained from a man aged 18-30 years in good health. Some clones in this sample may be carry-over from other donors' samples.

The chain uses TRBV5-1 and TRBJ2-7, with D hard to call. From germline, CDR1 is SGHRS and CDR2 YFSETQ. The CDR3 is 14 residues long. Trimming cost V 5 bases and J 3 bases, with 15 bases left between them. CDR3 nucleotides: TGCGCCAGCAGAAAGGATTTTCAGAGCTACGAGCAGTACTTC. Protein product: CASRKDFQSYEQYF.

The CDR3 bases are TGTGCCAGCAGCCCAGGTGGAGGCCAAGAGACCCAGTACTTC. Its translation: CASSPGGGQETQYF. The chain recombines TRBV7-2 with TRBJ2-5; D is perhaps TRBD2 (5 bases). Germline V CDR1 and CDR2: SGHTA, FQGNSA. The CDR3 has 14 amino acids. The ends were cut back, 5 bases at V and 1 base at J, with 11 bases in the middle.

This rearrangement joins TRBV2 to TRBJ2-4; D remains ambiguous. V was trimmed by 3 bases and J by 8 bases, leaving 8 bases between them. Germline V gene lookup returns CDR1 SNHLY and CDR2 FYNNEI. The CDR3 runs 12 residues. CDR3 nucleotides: TGTGCCAGCAGTGATATAGACGACATTCAGTACTTC. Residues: CASSDIDDIQYF.

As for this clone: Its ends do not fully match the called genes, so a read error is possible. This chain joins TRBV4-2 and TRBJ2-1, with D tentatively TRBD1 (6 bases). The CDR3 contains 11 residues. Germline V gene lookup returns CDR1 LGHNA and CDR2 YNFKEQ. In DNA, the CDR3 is TGTGCCAGCAGCCAGGACAGTGAAAGGGTCTTC. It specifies CASSQDSERVF.

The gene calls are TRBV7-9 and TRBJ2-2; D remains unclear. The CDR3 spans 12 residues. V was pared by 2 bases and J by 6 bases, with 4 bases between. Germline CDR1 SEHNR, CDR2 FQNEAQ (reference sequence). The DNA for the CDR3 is TGTGCCAGCAGCTTAAGAGCCGGGGAGCTGTTTTTT. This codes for CASSLRAGELFF.

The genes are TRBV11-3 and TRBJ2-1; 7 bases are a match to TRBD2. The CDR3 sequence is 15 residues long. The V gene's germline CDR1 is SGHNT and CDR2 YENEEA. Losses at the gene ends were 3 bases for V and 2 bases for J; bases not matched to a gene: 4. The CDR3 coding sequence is TGTGCCAGCAGCTTCCGGCTAGCGGCCTACAATGAGCAGTTCTTC. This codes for CASSFRLAAYNEQFF.

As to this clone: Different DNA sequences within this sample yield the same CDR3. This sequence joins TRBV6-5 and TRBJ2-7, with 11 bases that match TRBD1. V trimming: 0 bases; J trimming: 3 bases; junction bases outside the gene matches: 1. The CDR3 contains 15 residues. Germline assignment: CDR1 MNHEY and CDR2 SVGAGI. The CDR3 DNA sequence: TGTGCCAGCAGTTACTCGGGGACAGGGGGCTACGAGCAGTACTTC. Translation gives CASSYSGTGGYEQYF.

CDR3 amino acids: CASSITGTTSHEQYF. CDR3 in DNA: TGTGCCAGTAGTATCACCGGGACCACTTCCCACGAGCAGTACTTC. The genes are TRBV19 and TRBJ2-7; either TRBD1 or TRBD2 may supply D (5 bases each). V was shortened by 3 bases and J by 5 bases, with 17 bases between the two germline ends. The CDR3 sequence is 15 residues long. The germline V gene encodes CDR1 LNHDA and CDR2 SQIVND (reference sequence).

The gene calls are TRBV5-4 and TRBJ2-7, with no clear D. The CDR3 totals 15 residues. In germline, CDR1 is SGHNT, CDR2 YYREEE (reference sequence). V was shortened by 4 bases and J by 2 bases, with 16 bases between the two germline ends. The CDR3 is CASSQKLGIAYEQYF. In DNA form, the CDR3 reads TGTGCCAGCAGCCAAAAGCTAGGTATTGCCTACGAGCAGTACTTC.

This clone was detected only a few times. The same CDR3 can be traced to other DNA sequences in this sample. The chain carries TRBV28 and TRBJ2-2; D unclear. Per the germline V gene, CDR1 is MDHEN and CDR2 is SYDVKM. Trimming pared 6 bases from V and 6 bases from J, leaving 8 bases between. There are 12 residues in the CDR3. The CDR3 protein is CASSHFPGELFF. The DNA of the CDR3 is TGTGCCAGCAGCCACTTCCCCGGGGAGCTGTTTTTT.

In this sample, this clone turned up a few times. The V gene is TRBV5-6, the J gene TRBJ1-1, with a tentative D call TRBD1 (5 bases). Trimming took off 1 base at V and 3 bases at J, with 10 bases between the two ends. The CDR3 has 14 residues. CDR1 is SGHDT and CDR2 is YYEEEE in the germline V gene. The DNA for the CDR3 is TGTGCCAGCAGCTTGCACCTCAGGGACACTGAAGCTTTCTTT. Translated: CASSLHLRDTEAFF. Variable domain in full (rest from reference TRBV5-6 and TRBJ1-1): DAGVTQSPTHLIKTRGQQVTLRCSPKSGHDTVSWYQQALGQGPQFIFQYYEEEERQRGNFPDRFSGHQFPNYSSELNVNALLLGDSALYLCASSLHLRDTEAFFGQGTRLTVV.

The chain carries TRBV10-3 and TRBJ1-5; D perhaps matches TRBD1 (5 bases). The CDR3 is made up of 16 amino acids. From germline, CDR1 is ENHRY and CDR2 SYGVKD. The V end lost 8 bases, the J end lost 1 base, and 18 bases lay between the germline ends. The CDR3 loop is CAIGGMRGGSNQPQHF. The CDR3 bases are TGTGCCATCGGGGGTATGAGGGGTGGGAGCAATCAGCCCCAGCATTTT.